These T cell receptor beta chains were read from a single sample in a study of blood T cell repertoires in COVID-19. Generated by immunoSEQ multiplex PCR, the TCRdb table keeps only in-frame clones and is missing some. The profile shows about 120,000 clones, roughly three quarters of them singletons. Sequenced: peripheral blood. The receptor source for this set is a middle-aged man with active or convalescent COVID-19. Each CDR3 is given with its conserved first and last residue. D genes are given only for firm matches. Clone size is shown for a subset of rows, as once, few, many or a class of expanded clone.

j_gene: TRBJ1-1; d_gene: -; v_gene: TRBV19; abundance: few; CDR3aa: CASRTLRGYTEAFF; CDR3nt: TGTGCCAGTAGGACTCTCAGGGGCTACACTGAAGCTTTCTTT
j_gene: TRBJ2-7; d_gene: TRBD2; v_gene: TRBV5-4; abundance: once; CDR3aa: CASSAGLAGSYEQYF; CDR3nt: TGTGCCAGCAGCGCCGGACTAGCGGGCTCCTACGAGCAGTACTTC
j_gene: TRBJ1-1; d_gene: -; v_gene: TRBV9; abundance: once; CDR3aa: CASSASGGVGTEAFF; CDR3nt: TGTGCCAGCAGCGCTAGTGGGGGCGTGGGCACTGAAGCTTTCTTT
j_gene: TRBJ2-7; d_gene: TRBD1; v_gene: TRBV4-1; abundance: -; CDR3aa: CASSRETGLSYEQYF; CDR3nt: TGCGCCAGCAGCCGAGAGACAGGGCTGAGCTACGAGCAGTACTTC
j_gene: TRBJ1-1; d_gene: -; v_gene: TRBV14; abundance: -; CDR3aa: CASSRRQTPLMNTEAFF; CDR3nt: TGTGCCAGCAGCCGGAGGCAGACCCCCCTCATGAACACTGAAGCTTTCTTT
j_gene: TRBJ2-3; d_gene: TRBD2; v_gene: TRBV5-1; abundance: -; CDR3aa: CASSSSGGGTDTQYF; CDR3nt: TGCGCCAGCAGCTCCAGCGGGGGGGGCACAGATACGCAGTATTTT
j_gene: TRBJ1-5; d_gene: TRBD1; v_gene: TRBV18; abundance: -; CDR3aa: CASSLSGQGLGQPQHF; CDR3nt: TGTGCCAGCTCACTGAGCGGACAGGGTCTGGGACAGCCCCAGCATTTT
j_gene: TRBJ1-1; d_gene: -; v_gene: TRBV5-4; abundance: -; CDR3aa: CASSSNTEAFF; CDR3nt: TGTGCCAGCAGCTCTAACACTGAAGCTTTCTTT
j_gene: TRBJ2-1; d_gene: -; v_gene: TRBV9; abundance: -; CDR3aa: CASSVDGTYYNEQFF; CDR3nt: TGTGCCAGCAGCGTAGATGGGACATATTATAATGAGCAGTTCTTC
j_gene: TRBJ1-5; d_gene: -; v_gene: TRBV30; abundance: -; CDR3aa: CAWSKVRGSGNQPQHF; CDR3nt: TGTGCCTGGAGTAAGGTGAGGGGGTCTGGCAATCAGCCCCAGCATTTT
j_gene: TRBJ2-2; d_gene: TRBD2; v_gene: TRBV10-2; abundance: -; CDR3aa: CASSEWLAGEPNTGELFF; CDR3nt: TGCGCCAGCAGTGAGTGGCTAGCGGGAGAGCCGAACACCGGGGAGCTGTTTTTT
j_gene: TRBJ2-7; d_gene: -; v_gene: TRBV30; abundance: once; CDR3aa: CAWSLQSYEQYF; CDR3nt: TGTGCCTGGAGTCTCCAGTCCTACGAGCAGTACTTC
j_gene: TRBJ2-7; d_gene: TRBD1; v_gene: TRBV18; abundance: -; CDR3aa: CASSPPGQGVRF; CDR3nt: TGTGCCAGCTCACCTCCGGGACAGGGGGTTCGCTTC
j_gene: TRBJ2-1; d_gene: -; v_gene: TRBV5-4; abundance: few; CDR3aa: CASSVGGRGPDNEQFF; CDR3nt: TGTGCCAGCAGCGTGGGGGGGCGCGGGCCGGACAATGAGCAGTTCTTC
j_gene: TRBJ1-6; d_gene: -; v_gene: TRBV27; abundance: -; CDR3aa: CASSARAYNSPLHF; CDR3nt: TGTGCCAGCAGTGCCAGGGCCTATAATTCACCCCTCCACTTT
j_gene: TRBJ2-1; d_gene: TRBD1; v_gene: TRBV29-1; abundance: few; CDR3aa: CSVAGQGYNEQFF; CDR3nt: TGCAGCGTCGCGGGACAGGGTTACAATGAGCAGTTCTTC
j_gene: TRBJ1-1; d_gene: TRBD1; v_gene: TRBV18; abundance: -; CDR3aa: CASSGQLTNTEAFF; CDR3nt: TGTGCCAGCTCGGGACAGCTTACTAACACTGAAGCTTTCTTT
j_gene: TRBJ2-6; d_gene: TRBD1; v_gene: TRBV18; abundance: -; CDR3aa: CASSPTPSGTGGLANVLTF; CDR3nt: TGTGCCAGCTCTCCGACCCCTTCCGGGACAGGGGGATTGGCCAACGTCCTGACTTTC
j_gene: TRBJ2-5; d_gene: -; v_gene: TRBV28; abundance: once; CDR3aa: CASSLVLDRVKETQYF; CDR3nt: TGTGCCAGCAGTTTAGTCTTGGACAGAGTTAAAGAGACCCAGTACTTC